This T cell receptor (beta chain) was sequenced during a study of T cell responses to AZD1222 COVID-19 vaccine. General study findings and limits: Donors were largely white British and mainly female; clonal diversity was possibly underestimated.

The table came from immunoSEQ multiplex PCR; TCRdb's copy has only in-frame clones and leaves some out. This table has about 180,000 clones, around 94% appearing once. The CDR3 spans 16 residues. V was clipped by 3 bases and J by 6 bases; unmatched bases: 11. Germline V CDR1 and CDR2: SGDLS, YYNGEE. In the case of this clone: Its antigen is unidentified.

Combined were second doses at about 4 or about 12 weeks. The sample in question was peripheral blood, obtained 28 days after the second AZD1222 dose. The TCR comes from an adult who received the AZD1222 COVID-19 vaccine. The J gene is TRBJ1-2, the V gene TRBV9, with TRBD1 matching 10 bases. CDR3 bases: TGTGCCAGCAGCGGATCATGGGACAGGGGCATGGATGGCTACACCTTC. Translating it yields CASSGSWDRGMDGYTF.